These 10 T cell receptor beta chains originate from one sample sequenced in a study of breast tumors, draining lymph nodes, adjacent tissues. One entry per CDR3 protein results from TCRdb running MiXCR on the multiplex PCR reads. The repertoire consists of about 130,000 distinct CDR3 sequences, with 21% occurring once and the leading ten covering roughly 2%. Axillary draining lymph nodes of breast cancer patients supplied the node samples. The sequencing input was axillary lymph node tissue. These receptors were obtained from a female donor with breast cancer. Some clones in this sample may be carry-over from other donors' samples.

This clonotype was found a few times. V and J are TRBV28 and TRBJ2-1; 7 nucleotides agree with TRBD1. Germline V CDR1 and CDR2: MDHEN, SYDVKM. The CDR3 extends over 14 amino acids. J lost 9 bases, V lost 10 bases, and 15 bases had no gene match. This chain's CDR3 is CATKGAGVAGEQFF. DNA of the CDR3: TGTGCCACAAAGGGGGCAGGAGTAGCAGGTGAGCAGTTCTTC.

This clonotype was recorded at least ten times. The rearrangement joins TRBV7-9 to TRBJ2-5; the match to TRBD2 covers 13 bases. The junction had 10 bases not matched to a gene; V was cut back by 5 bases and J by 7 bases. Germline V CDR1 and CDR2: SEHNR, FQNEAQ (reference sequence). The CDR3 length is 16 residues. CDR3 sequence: CASSLGTSGAEGTQYF. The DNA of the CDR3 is TGTGCCAGCAGCCTCGGGACTAGCGGGGCAGAAGGGACCCAGTACTTC.

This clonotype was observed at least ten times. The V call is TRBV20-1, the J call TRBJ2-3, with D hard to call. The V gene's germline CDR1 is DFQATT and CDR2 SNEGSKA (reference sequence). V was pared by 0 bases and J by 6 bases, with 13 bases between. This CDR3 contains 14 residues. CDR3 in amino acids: CSARDGRIGDTQYF. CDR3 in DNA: TGCAGTGCTAGAGATGGTCGGATCGGGGATACGCAGTATTTT.

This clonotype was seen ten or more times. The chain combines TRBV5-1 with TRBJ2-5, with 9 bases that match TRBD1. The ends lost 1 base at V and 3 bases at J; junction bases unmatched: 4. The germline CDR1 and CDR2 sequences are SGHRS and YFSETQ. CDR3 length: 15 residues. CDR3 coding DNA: TGCGCCAGCAGCTTGACAGGGGGCCGTAAAGAGACCCAGTACTTC. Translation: CASSLTGGRKETQYF.

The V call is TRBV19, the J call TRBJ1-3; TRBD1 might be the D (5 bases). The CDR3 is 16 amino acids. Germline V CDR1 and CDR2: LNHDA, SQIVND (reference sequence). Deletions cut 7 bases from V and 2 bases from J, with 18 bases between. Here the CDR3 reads CASTQEYASPGNTIYF. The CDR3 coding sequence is TGTGCCAGTACACAGGAGTACGCATCGCCTGGAAACACCATATATTTT.

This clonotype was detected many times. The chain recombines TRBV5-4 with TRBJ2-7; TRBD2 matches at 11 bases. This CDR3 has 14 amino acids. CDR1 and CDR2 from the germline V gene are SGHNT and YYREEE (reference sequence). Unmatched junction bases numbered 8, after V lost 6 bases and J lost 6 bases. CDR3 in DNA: TGTGCCAGCACCATAGCGGGAGGGGGTGGCGAGCAGTACTTC. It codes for CASTIAGGGGEQYF.

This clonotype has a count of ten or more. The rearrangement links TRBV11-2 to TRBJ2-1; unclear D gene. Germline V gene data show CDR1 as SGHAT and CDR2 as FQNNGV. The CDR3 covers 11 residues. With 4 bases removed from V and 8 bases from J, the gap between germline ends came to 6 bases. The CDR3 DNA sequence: TGTGCCAGCAGCTATGGCGATGAGCAGTTCTTC. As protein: CASSYGDEQFF.

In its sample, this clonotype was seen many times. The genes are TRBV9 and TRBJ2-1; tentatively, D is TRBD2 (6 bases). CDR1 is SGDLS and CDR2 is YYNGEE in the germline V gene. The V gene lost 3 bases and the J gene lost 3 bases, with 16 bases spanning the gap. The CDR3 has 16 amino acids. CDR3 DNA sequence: TGTGCCAGCAGCGCCTCGGCGGGACCCCACTACAATGAGCAGTTCTTC. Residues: CASSASAGPHYNEQFF.

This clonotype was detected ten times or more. The chain's CDR3 is CASSLGAAGTNYGYTF. CDR3 sequence (DNA): TGTGCCAGCAGCTTAGGGGCTGCAGGGACCAACTATGGCTACACCTTC. The chain joins TRBV7-8 to TRBJ1-2; TRBD1 might be the D (5 bases). V was pared by 1 base and J by 2 bases, with 14 bases between. The CDR3 sequence is 16 residues long. Germline CDR1 reads SGHVS; CDR2 reads FQNEAQ.

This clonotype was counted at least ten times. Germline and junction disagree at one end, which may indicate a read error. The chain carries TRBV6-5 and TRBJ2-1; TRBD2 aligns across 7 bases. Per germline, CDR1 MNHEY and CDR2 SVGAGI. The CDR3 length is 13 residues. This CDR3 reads CASSSSGRPFTVF. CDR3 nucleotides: TGTGCCAGCAGTTCCTCCGGGAGGCCATTTACGGTCTTC.